This TCR beta chain came from a study of blood T cells in healthy people across ages (dated by TCRdb to the mid-2010s). About the full investigation: In model experiments, template switching captured about one uniquely barcoded TCR beta cDNA molecule for every two T cells. To avoid experimental bias, donors of different ages were distributed randomly across sequencing lanes. The donors were split into four age groups: young (average 16 years), middle-aged (over 35), aged (around 67) and long-lived (approximately 80). The study measured age-related changes in TCR beta repertoire diversity using deep sequencing normalized with unique cDNA molecular identifiers. The study analyzed two additional independent replicas of 1 million unique cDNA reads from the same blood draw for two donors, one aged 18 to 29 and one aged 80 or older. The paper's findings and limits, for the study overall: Observed TCR beta diversity correlated strongly with the percentage of naive T cells measured by flow cytometry. As age increased, observed TCR beta diversity per million T cells dropped in a roughly linear way, and a significant reduction was already evident by age around 41. Conclusive comparison of naive and antigen-experienced compartments was prevented by the profiling of bulk unsorted PBMCs. The long-lived group showed more naive CD4+ T cells, fewer expanded clones and increased TCR diversity than the aged group, suggesting age selection. Total diversity estimates from one million sequenced T cells were considered lower bounds and underestimates. Because the CMV infection status of the donors was unknown, age-related changes in expanded clonotypes may potentially have been confounded.

V and J are truncated by 6 bases and 0 bases respectively, leaving an intervening sequence of 9 bases. The CDR3 measures 14 amino acids from cysteine to phenylalanine. Of the read, only the CDR3 DNA is kept; its 42 bases are in frame from base 1. This clonotype was counted at least ten times. Its specific antigen is unknown. No per-base quality is available; no much larger clone lies one base away. Receptor libraries were prepared by 5' RACE. TCRdb names Illumina HiSeq 2500 as the instrument used. The second PCR ran for roughly 7 to 11 cycles and used a J-beta primer mix along with a sample-barcoded 5' primer. A unique molecular identifier was introduced onto each TCR beta cDNA molecule by a template-switch 5' adaptor carrying 12 random nucleotides. At least 3 million CDR3-containing paired-end reads were obtained from each sample. The Mint cDNA synthesis kit, primed by a TRBC-specific oligonucleotide, was used to synthesize first-strand cDNA from all RNA. After uracil-DNA glycosylase treatment, a first 18-cycle PCR used universal primers M1SS and BC2_uni_R on all cDNA. The paper's data handling went like this. For normalization, 1 million high-quality reads, each with a distinct molecular identifier, were randomly selected from each sample. Reads with shared molecular identifiers were discarded instead of being binned into consensus sequences. MiTCR, run with a Q25 quality threshold and the strictest error-elimination algorithm, handled CDR3 identification, clonotype clustering and error correction. Lower-bound total TCR beta diversity was estimated with a nonparametric unseen species model using Euler transformation. The public reads were quality trimmed at Q25 with fastp and then assembled into clones with MiXCR by TCRdb, keeping productive beta chains. Entries are consolidated by CDR3 protein sequence, retaining the most common genes and DNA. These V and J calls rely on TCRdb rather than the paper's analysis. For this sample the table gives about a million distinct CDR3 sequences, of which under 40% were detected only once. The ten largest clones represent about 12% of the sample.

Systemically healthy Caucasian individuals from Russia, some 38 in total and aged about 6 to 95 years, were included as donors. Each donor gave approximately 10 milliliters of peripheral blood, collected into EDTA-treated Vacutainer tubes. Ficoll-Paque density-gradient centrifugation was used to isolate PBMCs, with at least 6.5 million per sample. Trizol reagent was used to extract total RNA from the PBMCs, yielding at least 6 micrograms per sample. The percentages of naive CD45RAhigh/CD27high T cells were determined by flow cytometry on a PBMC aliquot from every donor. The sequenced sample consisted of blood. The TCR comes from a man aged 18 to 30 in good health. The chain was built from TRBV12-3 or TRBV12-4 and TRBJ2-1; D gene: possibly TRBD2, on 5 matching bases. The DNA sequence reads TGTGCCAGCAGGATAGCGAGCTCCTACAATGAGCAGTTCTTC. The encoded protein is CASRIASSYNEQFF.